The present TCR beta chain was sequenced within a study of T cell changes during pregnancy in multiple sclerosis. Sequencing used immunoSEQ multiplex PCR; TCRdb keeps in-frame clones, though not all of them. The sample comprises 45,000 to 70,000 clones, 80% to 95% of which are singletons, and more than 0.15% rests with the top ten. The ends lost 6 bases at V and 5 bases at J; junction bases unmatched: 8. This CDR3 is built from 15 residues. The germline V gene encodes CDR1 SNHLY and CDR2 FYNNEI. The sequence was obtained from a female donor in good health, enrolled as a control in a pregnancy study. The specimen was CD4+ T cells from peripheral blood mononuclear cells, collected after pregnancy. The rearrangement uses TRBV2 and TRBJ2-1; TRBD1 matches 9 bases. The DNA of the CDR3 is TGTGCCAGCAGGAACAGGGGGCGACGAGACAATGAGCAGTTCTTC. As protein: CASRNRGRRDNEQFF.